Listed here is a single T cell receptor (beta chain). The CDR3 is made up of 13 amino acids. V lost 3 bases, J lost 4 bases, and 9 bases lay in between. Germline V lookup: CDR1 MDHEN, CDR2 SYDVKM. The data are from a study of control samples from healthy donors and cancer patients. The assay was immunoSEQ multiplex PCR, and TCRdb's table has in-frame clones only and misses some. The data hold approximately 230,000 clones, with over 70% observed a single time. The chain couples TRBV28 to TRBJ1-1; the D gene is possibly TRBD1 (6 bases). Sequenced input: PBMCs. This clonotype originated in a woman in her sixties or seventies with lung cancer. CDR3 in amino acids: CASSLQGPTEAFF. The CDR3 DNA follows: TGTGCCAGCAGTTTGCAGGGGCCCACTGAAGCTTTCTTT.